Following are 14 T cell receptor beta chains from one sample sequenced in a study of T cell repertoires in aging, cancer and after chemotherapy. TCR beta rearrangements were amplified from peripheral blood genomic DNA. TRB rearrangements spanning V, D and J were amplified using mixed TRB-A/B primers. MiXCR, run by TCRdb on the multiplex PCR reads, gives a single entry per CDR3 protein. The table includes 950 to 1,500 distinct CDR3 sequences, 25% to 30% detected once. The sequenced sample consisted of blood. These receptors all stem from a human donor with a solid tumor.

The chain is built from TRBV6-5 and TRBJ2-7; D gene uncertain. V lost 11 bases and J lost 0, with 17 bases in between. In germline, CDR1 is MNHEY, CDR2 SVGAGI. The CDR3 has 14 residues. In DNA form, the CDR3 reads TGTGCCGCCGGACCCAATTACAGCTCCTACGAGCAGTACTTC. It is translated as CAAGPNYSSYEQYF.

Relative to its sample, this clonotype is medium-sized. The CDR3 spells CSARDLMGTGVSGTNTGELFF. DNA of the CDR3: TGCAGTGCTAGAGATCTTATGGGGACAGGGGTCTCTGGAACAAATACCGGGGAGCTGTTTTTT. J is TRBJ2-2 and V is TRBV20-1, with 10 bases that match TRBD1. CDR3 size: 21 residues. Germline CDR1 is DFQATT and CDR2 is SNEGSKA (reference sequence). The junction had 21 bases not matched to a gene; V was cut back by 0 bases and J by 5 bases.

Judged by abundance, this clonotype is medium-sized. V usage is TRBV12-3 or TRBV12-4 and J usage is TRBJ1-2; the D is unclear. V was clipped by 7 bases and J by 3 bases, with 15 bases between them. This CDR3 has 14 amino acids. DNA for the CDR3: TGTGCCAGCACCCTTTCGGGCCTTTACTATGGCTACACCTTC. Its protein product is CASTLSGLYYGYTF.

This clonotype is judged medium-sized (0.01 to 0.1%). This sequence joins TRBV12-3 or TRBV12-4 and TRBJ1-2; 7 bases match TRBD1. The length of the CDR3 is 15 residues. The V gene end was trimmed by 3 bases and the J gene end by 4 bases; junction bases not matched to a gene: 8. The CDR3 region is CASSFDRVGPYGYTF. Written as DNA, the CDR3 is TGTGCCAGCAGTTTCGACAGGGTAGGGCCCTATGGCTACACCTTC.

This clonotype is medium-sized by share. The chain employs TRBV10-3 and TRBJ1-5; no firm D call. Per the germline V gene, CDR1 is ENHRY and CDR2 is SYGVKD. V shed 2 bases and J shed 4 bases, with 12 bases lying between them. This CDR3 has 15 residues. In DNA, the CDR3 is TGTGCCATCAGTGAGCTCGGGAAGAATAATCAGCCCCAGCATTTT. It is translated as CAISELGKNNQPQHF.

Relative to its sample, this clonotype is large. This chain joins TRBV7-9 and TRBJ1-3; D unresolved. Trimming took 4 bases from V and 6 from J, leaving 7 bases between them. CDR3 length equals 12 residues. Germline V gene sequence: CDR1 SEHNR, CDR2 FQNEAQ (reference sequence). The DNA of the CDR3 is TGTGCCAGCAGCTCCCCCGAAAACACCATATATTTT. Translation: CASSSPENTIYF. The complete variable domain, with remaining parts taken from reference TRBV7-9 and TRBJ1-3, reads DTGVSQNPRHKITKRGQNVTFRCDPISEHNRLYWYRQTLGQGPEFLTYFQNEAQLEKSRLLSDRFSAERPKGSFSTLEIQRTEQGDSAMYLCASSSPENTIYFGEGSWLTVV.

V usage is TRBV14 and J usage is TRBJ1-2, with TRBD1 identical over 9 bases. The CDR3 is 18 residues long. V was pared by 8 bases and J by 6 bases, with 22 bases of the junction left unmatched. CDR1 is SGHDN and CDR2 is FVKESK in the germline V gene. The CDR3 spells CASQTFGTGNGRMDGYTF. The CDR3 nucleotides are TGTGCCAGCCAAACATTCGGGACAGGGAACGGTCGAATGGATGGCTACACCTTC.

By sample fraction, this clonotype is large. The chain links TRBV27 to TRBJ1-2; D uncertain. Trimming shortened V by 0 bases and J by 6 bases, and 8 bases separated the two germline ends. Germline CDR1 reads MNHEY; CDR2 reads SMNVEV (reference sequence). The CDR3 covers 13 residues. The CDR3 here is CASSLSGLNGYTF. The CDR3 DNA sequence: TGTGCCAGCAGTTTATCGGGATTAAATGGCTACACCTTC.

By sample share, this clonotype is medium-sized. The junction departs from the called germline gene at one end, perhaps through a read error. V gene TRBV7-7 combines with J gene TRBJ2-3; D is tentatively TRBD1 or TRBD2 (5 bases each). Germline-derived CDR1 and CDR2 are SSHAT and FNYEAQ (reference sequence). This CDR3 comprises 13 residues. CDR3 loop: CASSRGVRDTQYF. For the CDR3, the DNA is TGTGCTAGCAGCCGAGGGGTCAGAGATACGCAGTATTTT.

This clonotype is medium-sized (0.01 to 0.1%) by share. The chain recombines TRBV5-5 with TRBJ1-6, with TRBD1 identical over 9 bases. The CDR3 runs 14 residues. V dropped 7 bases and J dropped 8; count of bases not matched to a gene: 7. Germline loops: CDR1 SGHKS, CDR2 YYEKEE (reference sequence). The CDR3 region has the DNA TGTGCCAGCGGACAGGGGACGTTTGATTCACCCCTCCACTTT. This encodes CASGQGTFDSPLHF.

Concerning this clonotype: A read error may explain this, as a much larger clone is one base away. This is likely a read error, given that the CDR3 carries no conserved phenylalanine or tryptophan at its end. The gene calls are TRBV20-1 and TRBJ1-1; 11 nucleotides align to TRBD1. Per the germline V gene, CDR1 is DFQATT and CDR2 is SNEGSKA (reference sequence). Unmatched junction bases numbered 7, after V lost 1 base and J lost 3 bases. The CDR3 sequence is 16 residues long. CDR3 DNA sequence: TGCAGTGCTAGAGGTAGGACAGGGGGCTGGGACACTGAAGCTTTCTTA. It yields the protein CSARGRTGGWDTEAFL.

Relative to its sample, this clonotype is medium-sized. The chain combines TRBV20-1 with TRBJ2-3; TRBD1 is a possible D gene (6 bases). Trimming pared 6 bases from V and 2 bases from J, leaving 15 bases between. The CDR3 consists of 14 residues. Germline assignment: CDR1 DFQATT and CDR2 SNEGSKA (reference sequence). The CDR3 loop is CSAADSRLTDTQYF. The CDR3 coding sequence is TGCAGTGCGGCGGACAGTCGGCTCACAGATACGCAGTATTTT.

This clonotype is large in the sample. This CDR3 reads CSARIAGALYNEQFF. CDR3 coding DNA: TGCAGTGCTAGAATAGCGGGGGCACTATACAATGAGCAGTTCTTC. This chain connects TRBV20-1 to TRBJ2-1; TRBD2 matches 9 bases. CDR3 size: 15 residues. The junction had 6 bases not matched to a gene; V was cut back by 2 bases and J by 4 bases. CDR1 is DFQATT, CDR2 SNEGSKA, per germline (reference sequence).

This clonotype is labeled as large. The chain joins TRBV12-3 or TRBV12-4 to TRBJ1-2; tentative D call: TRBD1 (6 bases). V was shortened by 4 bases and J by 4 bases, with 10 bases between the two germline ends. CDR3 length equals 13 residues. The chain's CDR3 is CASSSTGTYGYTF. For the CDR3, the DNA is TGTGCCAGCAGTTCTACAGGGACCTATGGCTACACCTTC.